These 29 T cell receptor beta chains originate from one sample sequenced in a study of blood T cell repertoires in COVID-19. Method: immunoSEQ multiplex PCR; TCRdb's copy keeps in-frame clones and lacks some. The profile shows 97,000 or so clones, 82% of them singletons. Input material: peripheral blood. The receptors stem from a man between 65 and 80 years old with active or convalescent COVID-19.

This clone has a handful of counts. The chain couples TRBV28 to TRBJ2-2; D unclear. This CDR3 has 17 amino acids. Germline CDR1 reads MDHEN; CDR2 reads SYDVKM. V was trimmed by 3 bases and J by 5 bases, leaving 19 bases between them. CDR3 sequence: CASSFFARREQTGELFF. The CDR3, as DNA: TGTGCCAGCAGTTTCTTCGCCCGCCGTGAGCAAACCGGGGAGCTGTTTTTT.

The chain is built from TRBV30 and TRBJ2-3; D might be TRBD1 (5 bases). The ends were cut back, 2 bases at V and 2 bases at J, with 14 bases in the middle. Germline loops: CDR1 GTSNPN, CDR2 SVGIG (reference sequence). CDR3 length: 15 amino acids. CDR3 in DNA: TGTGCCTGGAGTTCTGGGCAGGGTTACACAGATACGCAGTATTTT. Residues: CAWSSGQGYTDTQYF. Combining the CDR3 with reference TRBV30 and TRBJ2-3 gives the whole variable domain SQTIHQWPATLVQPVGSPLSLECTVEGTSNPNLYWYRQAAGRGLQLLFYSVGIGQISSEVPQNLSASRPQDRQFILSSKKLLLSDSGFYLCAWSSGQGYTDTQYFGPGTRLTVL.

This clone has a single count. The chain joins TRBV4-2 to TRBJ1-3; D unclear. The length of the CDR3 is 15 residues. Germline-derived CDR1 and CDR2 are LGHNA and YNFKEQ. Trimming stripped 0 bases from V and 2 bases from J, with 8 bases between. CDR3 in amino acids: CASSQDAVAGNTIYF. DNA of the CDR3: TGTGCCAGCAGCCAAGATGCAGTCGCTGGAAACACCATATATTTT.

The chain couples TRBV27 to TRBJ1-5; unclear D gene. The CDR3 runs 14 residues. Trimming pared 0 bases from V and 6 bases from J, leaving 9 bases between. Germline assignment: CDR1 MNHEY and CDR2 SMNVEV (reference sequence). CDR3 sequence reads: CASSLSRSIQPQHF. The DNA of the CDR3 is TGTGCCAGCAGTTTATCGAGGAGTATTCAGCCCCAGCATTTT.

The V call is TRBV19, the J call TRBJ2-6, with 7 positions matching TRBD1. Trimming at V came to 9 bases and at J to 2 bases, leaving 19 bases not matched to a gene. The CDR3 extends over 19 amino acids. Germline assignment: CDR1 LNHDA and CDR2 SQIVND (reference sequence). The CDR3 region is CARRERGGGILPGANVLTF. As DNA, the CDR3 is TGTGCCAGGAGGGAGAGAGGGGGCGGAATACTGCCTGGGGCCAACGTCCTGACTTTC.

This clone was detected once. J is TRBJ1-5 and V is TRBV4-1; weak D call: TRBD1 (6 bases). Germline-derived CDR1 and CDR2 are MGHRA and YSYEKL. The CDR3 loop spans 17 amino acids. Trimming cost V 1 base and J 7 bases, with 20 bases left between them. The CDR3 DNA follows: TGCGCCAGCAGCCAAGTCCCCCTGGGGGGGGCTCGGCAGCCCCAGCATTTT. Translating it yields CASSQVPLGGARQPQHF.

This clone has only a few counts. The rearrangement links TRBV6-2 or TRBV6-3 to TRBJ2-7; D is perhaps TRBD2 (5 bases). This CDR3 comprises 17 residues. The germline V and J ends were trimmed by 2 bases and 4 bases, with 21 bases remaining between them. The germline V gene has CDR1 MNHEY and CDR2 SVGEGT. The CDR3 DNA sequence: TGTGCCAGCAGTTACGAAACTCTGGGCCGAGGGTTTTACGAGCAGTACTTC. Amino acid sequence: CASSYETLGRGFYEQYF.

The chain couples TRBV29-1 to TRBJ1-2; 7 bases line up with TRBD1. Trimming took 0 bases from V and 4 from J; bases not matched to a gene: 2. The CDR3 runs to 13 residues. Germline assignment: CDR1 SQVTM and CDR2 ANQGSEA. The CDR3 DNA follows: TGCAGCGTTGAAGACAGGGGGATCTATGGCTACACCTTC. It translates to CSVEDRGIYGYTF.

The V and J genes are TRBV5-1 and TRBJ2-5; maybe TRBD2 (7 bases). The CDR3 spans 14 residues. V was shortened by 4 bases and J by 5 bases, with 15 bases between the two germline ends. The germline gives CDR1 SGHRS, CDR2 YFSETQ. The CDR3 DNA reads TGCGCCAGCAGCAATTCCGGGGGGCGGGAGACCCAGTACTTC. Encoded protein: CASSNSGGRETQYF.

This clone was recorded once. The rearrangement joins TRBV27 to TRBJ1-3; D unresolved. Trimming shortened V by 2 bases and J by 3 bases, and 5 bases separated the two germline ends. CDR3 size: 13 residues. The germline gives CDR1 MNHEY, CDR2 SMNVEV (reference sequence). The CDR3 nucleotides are TGTGCCAGCAGTTTAGTGAGTGGAAACACCATATATTTT. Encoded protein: CASSLVSGNTIYF.

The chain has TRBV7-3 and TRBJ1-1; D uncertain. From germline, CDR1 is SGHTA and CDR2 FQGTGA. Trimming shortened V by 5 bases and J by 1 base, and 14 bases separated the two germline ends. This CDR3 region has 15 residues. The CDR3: CASSLREATNTEAFF. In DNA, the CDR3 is TGTGCCAGCAGCCTCCGGGAGGCCACGAACACTGAAGCTTTCTTT.

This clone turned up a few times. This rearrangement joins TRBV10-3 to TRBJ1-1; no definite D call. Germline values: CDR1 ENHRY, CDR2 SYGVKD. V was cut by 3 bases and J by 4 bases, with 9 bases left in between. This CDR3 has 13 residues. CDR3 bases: TGTGCCATCAGTGACGGGGTGGCCACTGAAGCTTTCTTT. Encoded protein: CAISDGVATEAFF.

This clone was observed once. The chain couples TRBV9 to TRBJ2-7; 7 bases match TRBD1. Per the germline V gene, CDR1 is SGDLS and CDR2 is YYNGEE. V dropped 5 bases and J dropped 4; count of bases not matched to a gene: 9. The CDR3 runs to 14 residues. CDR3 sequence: CASSEGQYNYEQYF. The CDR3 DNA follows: TGTGCCAGCAGTGAGGGACAGTATAATTACGAGCAGTACTTC. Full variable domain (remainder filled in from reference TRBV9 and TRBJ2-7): DSGVTQTPKHLITATGQRVTLRCSPRSGDLSVYWYQQSLDQGLQFLIQYYNGEERAKGNILERFSAQQFPDLHSELNLSSLELGDSALYFCASSEGQYNYEQYFGPGTRLTVT.

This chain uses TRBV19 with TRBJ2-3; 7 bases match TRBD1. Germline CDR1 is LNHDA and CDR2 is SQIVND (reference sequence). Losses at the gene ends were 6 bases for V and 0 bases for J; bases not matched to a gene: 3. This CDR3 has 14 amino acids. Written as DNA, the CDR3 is TGTGCCAGTAGAAGACAGGGAAGCACAGATACGCAGTATTTT. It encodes CASRRQGSTDTQYF.

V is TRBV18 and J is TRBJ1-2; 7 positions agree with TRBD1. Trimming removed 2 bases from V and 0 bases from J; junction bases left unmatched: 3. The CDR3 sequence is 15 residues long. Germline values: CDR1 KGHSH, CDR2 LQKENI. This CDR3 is CASSPGTDPNYGYTF. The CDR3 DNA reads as TGTGCCAGCTCACCAGGGACAGACCCTAACTATGGCTACACCTTC.

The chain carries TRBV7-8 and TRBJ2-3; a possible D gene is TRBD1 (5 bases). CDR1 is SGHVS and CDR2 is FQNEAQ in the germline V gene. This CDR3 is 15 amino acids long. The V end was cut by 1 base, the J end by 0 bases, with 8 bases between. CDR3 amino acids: CASSLGTTSTDTQYF. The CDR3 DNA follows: TGTGCCAGCAGCTTAGGGACAACGAGCACAGATACGCAGTATTTT.

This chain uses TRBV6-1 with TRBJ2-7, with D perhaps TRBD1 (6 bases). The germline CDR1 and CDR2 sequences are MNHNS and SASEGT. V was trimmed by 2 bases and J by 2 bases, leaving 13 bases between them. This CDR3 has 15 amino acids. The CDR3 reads CASSETIQGAYEQYF. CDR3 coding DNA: TGTGCCAGCAGTGAAACAATACAGGGAGCCTACGAGCAGTACTTC.

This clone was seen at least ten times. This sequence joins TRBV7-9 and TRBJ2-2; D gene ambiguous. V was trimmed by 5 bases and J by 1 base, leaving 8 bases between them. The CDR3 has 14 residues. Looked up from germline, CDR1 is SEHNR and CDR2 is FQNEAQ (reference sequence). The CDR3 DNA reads TGTGCCAGCAGCCGAACTGGGAACACCGGGGAGCTGTTTTTT. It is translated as CASSRTGNTGELFF.

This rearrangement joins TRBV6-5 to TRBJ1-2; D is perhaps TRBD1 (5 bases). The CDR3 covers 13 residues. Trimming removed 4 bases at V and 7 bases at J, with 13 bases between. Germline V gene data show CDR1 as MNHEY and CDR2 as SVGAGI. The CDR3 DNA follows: TGTGCCAGCAGTTTACAGGCGGATAGTGGCTACACCTTC. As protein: CASSLQADSGYTF.

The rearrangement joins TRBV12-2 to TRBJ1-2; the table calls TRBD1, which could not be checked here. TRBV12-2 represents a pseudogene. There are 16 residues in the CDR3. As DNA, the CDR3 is TGTGCAAGTCGCCCGTCATCCCGACAGGGAAACTATGGCTACACCTTC. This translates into CASRPSSRQGNYGYTF.

This chain's CDR3 is CASSLASGQGNYGYTF. The CDR3 coding sequence is TGCGCCAGCAGCTTGGCCTCGGGACAGGGCAACTATGGCTACACCTTC. The V gene is TRBV5-1, the J gene TRBJ1-2; 9 nucleotides agree with TRBD1. The junction had 5 bases not matched to a gene; V was cut back by 0 bases and J by 2 bases. The CDR3 runs to 16 residues. Germline V gives CDR1 SGHRS, CDR2 YFSETQ.

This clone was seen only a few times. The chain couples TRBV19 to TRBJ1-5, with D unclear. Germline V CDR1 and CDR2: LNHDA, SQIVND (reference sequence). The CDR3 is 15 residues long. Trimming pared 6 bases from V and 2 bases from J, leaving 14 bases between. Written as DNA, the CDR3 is TGTGCCAGTAGATCGCGAACGGGAGGCAATCAGCCCCAGCATTTT. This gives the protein CASRSRTGGNQPQHF.

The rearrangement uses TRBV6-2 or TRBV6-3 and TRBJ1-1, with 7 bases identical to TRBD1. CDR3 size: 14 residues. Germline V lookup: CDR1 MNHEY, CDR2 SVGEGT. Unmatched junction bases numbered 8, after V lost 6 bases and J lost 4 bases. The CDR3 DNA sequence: TGTGCCAGCAGCCCCCGGGCAGGGGGCACTGAAGCTTTCTTT. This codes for CASSPRAGGTEAFF.

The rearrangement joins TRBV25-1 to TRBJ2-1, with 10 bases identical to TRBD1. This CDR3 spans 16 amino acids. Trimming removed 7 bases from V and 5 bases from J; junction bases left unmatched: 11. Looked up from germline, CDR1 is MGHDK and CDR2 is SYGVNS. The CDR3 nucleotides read TGTGCCAGCACCGACCCCCGGACAGGGGGTAACAATGAGCAGTTCTTC. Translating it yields CASTDPRTGGNNEQFF.

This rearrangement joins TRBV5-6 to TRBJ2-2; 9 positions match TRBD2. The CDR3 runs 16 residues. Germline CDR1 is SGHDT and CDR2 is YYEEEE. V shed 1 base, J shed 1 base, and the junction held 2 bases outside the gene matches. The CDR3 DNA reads TGTGCCAGCAGCTTGTTACTAGCGGGGAACACCGGGGAGCTGTTTTTT. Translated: CASSLLLAGNTGELFF. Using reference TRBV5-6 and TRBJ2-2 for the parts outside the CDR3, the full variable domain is DAGVTQSPTHLIKTRGQQVTLRCSPKSGHDTVSWYQQALGQGPQFIFQYYEEEERQRGNFPDRFSGHQFPNYSSELNVNALLLGDSALYLCASSLLLAGNTGELFFGEGSRLTVL.

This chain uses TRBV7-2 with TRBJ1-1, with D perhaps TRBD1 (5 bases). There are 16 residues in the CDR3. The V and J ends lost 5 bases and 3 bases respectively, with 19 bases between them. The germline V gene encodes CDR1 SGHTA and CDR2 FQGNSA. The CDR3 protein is CASSKGQVLGYTEAFF. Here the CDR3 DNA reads TGTGCCAGCAGCAAGGGGCAGGTACTGGGGTACACTGAAGCTTTCTTT.

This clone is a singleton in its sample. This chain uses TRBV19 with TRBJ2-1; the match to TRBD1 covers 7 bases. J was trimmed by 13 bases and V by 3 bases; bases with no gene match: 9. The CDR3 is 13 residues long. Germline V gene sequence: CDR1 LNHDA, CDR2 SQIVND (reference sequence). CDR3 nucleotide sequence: TGTGCCAGTAGTATCGGGGACAGCTCTGACCAGTTCTTC. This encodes CASSIGDSSDQFF.

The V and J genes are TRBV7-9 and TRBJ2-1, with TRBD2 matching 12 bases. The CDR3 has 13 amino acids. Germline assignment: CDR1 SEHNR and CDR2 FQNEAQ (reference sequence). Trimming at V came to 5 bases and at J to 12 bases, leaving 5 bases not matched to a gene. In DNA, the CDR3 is TGTGCCAGCAGCGGGAAGACTAGCGGGGGGCAGTTCTTC. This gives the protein CASSGKTSGGQFF.

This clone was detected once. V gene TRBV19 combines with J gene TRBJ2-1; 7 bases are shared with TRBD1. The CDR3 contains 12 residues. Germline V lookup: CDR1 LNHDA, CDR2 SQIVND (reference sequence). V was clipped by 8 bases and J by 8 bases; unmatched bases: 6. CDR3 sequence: CASARQGYEQFF. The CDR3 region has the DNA TGTGCCAGTGCCAGACAGGGCTATGAGCAGTTCTTC.